These 4 T cell receptor beta chains were all obtained from the same sample, sequenced in a study of identical twins. From the 5' RACE reads, TCRdb called clonotypes with MiXCR, one entry per CDR3 protein. The sample lists approximately 470,000 distinct CDR3 sequences; approximately 15% were seen once. The data also belong to a second study, concerning yellow fever vaccine responses in identical twins.

Sequencing input: CD4+ T cells sorted from blood. Source of these receptors: a woman aged 18 to 35 in good health.

Only one count was recorded for this clonotype. This chain uses TRBV27 with TRBJ2-5, with 8 nucleotides matching TRBD1. This CDR3 has 15 residues. The germline V gene encodes CDR1 MNHEY and CDR2 SMNVEV (reference sequence). J lost 5 bases, V lost 5 bases, and 10 bases had no gene match. CDR3 nucleotides: TGTGCCAGCAGTATACCGACAGGGGAGTGGGAGACCCAGTACTTC. Translated, it gives CASSIPTGEWETQYF.

This clonotype was observed at least ten times. The rearrangement joins TRBV27 to TRBJ2-3; weak D call: TRBD1 (6 bases). This CDR3 has 17 residues. With 2 bases removed from V and 2 bases from J, the gap between germline ends came to 17 bases. Germline assignment: CDR1 MNHEY and CDR2 SMNVEV (reference sequence). The CDR3 here is CASSLGGWYRVTDTQYF. CDR3 sequence (DNA): TGTGCCAGCAGTTTAGGTGGTTGGTACAGGGTCACAGATACGCAGTATTTT.

This chain links TRBV4-3 with TRBJ2-7; D call uncertain. Germline V gives CDR1 LGHNA, CDR2 YSLEER. Trimming shortened V by 0 bases and J by 2 bases, and 14 bases separated the two germline ends. The CDR3 has 16 amino acids. The CDR3 DNA is TGCGCCAGCAGCCAAGAGTTGGGTGGTGGGACCTACGAGCAGTACTTC. Translation gives CASSQELGGGTYEQYF.

In this sample, this clonotype turned up many times. The V gene is TRBV24-1, the J gene TRBJ2-5, with D uncertain. V was cut by 3 bases and J by 5 bases, with 6 bases left in between. Germline lookup yields CDR1 KGHDR and CDR2 SFDVKD. The CDR3 loop spans 12 amino acids. The CDR3 sequence is CATSDGGETQYF. CDR3 coding DNA: TGTGCCACCAGTGATGGTGGCGAGACCCAGTACTTC.